This T cell receptor beta chain emerged from a study of cytomegalovirus exposure and HLA in healthy donors. Study outcomes and limitations: Altogether, 150 to 200 TCR beta chains were recorded as cytomegalovirus-associated.

Sequencing used immunoSEQ multiplex PCR; TCRdb keeps in-frame clones, though not all of them. The sample holds over 250,000 clones; around 85% are singletons and the top ten take 1%. Germline CDR1 MGHRA, CDR2 YSYEKL. CDR3 size: 14 residues. The ends were cut back, 2 bases at V and 0 bases at J, with 8 bases in the middle. On this clone itself: Antigen: not known.

The sequencing input was PBMCs. This rearrangement joins TRBV4-1 to TRBJ2-7; perhaps TRBD1 as D (6 bases). The sequence was collected from a woman younger than 30 in good health and CMV-seronegative. The CDR3 DNA reads as TGCGCCAGCAGCCAAAGACAGGCCTCCTACGAGCAGTACTTC. Amino acid sequence: CASSQRQASYEQYF.